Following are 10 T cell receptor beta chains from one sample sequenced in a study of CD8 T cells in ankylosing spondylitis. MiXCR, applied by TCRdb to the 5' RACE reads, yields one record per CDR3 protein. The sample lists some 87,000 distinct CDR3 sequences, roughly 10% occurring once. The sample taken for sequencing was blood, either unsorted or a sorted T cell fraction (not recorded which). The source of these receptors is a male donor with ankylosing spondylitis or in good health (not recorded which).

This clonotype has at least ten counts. As DNA, the CDR3 is TGTGCCAGCAGAAATACCGGGACAGGGTTCACTGAAGCTTTCTTT. Translating gives CASRNTGTGFTEAFF. The chain links TRBV6-2 or TRBV6-3 to TRBJ1-1; 9 bases fit TRBD1. Germline-derived CDR1 and CDR2 are MNHEY and SVGEGT. The CDR3 contains 15 residues. Trimming took 6 bases from V and 4 from J; bases not matched to a gene: 9.

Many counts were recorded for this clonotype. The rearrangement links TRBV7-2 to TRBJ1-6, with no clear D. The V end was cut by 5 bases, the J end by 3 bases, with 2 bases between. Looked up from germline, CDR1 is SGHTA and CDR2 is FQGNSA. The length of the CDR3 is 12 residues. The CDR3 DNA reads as TGTGCCAGCAGCCGCTATAATTCACCCCTCCACTTT. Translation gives CASSRYNSPLHF.

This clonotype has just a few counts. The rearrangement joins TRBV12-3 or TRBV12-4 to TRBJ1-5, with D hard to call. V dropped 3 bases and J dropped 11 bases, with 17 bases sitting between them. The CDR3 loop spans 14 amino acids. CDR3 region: CASSLVGQEWSQHF. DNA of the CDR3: TGTGCCAGCAGTTTGGTGGGTCAGGAATGGTCCCAGCATTTT.

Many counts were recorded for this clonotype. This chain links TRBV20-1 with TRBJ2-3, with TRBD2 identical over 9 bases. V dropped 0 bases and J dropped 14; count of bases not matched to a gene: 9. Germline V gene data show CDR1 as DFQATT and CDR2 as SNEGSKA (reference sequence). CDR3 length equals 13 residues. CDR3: CSARDEGGGAWYF. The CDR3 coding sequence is TGCAGTGCTAGAGATGAGGGCGGGGGGGCATGGTATTTT.

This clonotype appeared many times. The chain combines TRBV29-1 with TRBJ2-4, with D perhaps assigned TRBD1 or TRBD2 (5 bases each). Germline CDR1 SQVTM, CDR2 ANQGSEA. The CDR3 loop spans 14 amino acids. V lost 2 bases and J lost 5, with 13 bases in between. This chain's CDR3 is CSVELRGRENIQYF. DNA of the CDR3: TGCAGCGTTGAATTACGGGGACGAGAAAACATTCAGTACTTC.

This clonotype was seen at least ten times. For the CDR3, the DNA is TGTGCCAGCATGGGACTAGCGGGTGATGAGCAGTTCTTC. Translating it yields CASMGLAGDEQFF. The genes are TRBV6-6 and TRBJ2-1, with 12 bases lining up with TRBD2. Germline V lookup: CDR1 MNHNY, CDR2 SVGAGI (reference sequence). The CDR3 contains 13 residues. Trimming cost V 7 bases and J 8 bases; bases outside gene matches: 3.

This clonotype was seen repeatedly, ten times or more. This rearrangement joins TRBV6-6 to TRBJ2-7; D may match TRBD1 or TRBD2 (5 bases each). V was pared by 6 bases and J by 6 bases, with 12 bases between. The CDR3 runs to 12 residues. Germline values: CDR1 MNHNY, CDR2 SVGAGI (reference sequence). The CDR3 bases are TGTGCCAGCAGGCCAGGGAGTGGCGAGCAGTACTTC. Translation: CASRPGSGEQYF.

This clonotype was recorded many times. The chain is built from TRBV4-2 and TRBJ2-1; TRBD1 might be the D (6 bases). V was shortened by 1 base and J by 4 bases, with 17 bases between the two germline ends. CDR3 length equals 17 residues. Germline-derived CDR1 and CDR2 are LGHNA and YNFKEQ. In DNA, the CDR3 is TGTGCCAGCAGCCAAGTGGTCCGGGACACTTATTACAATGAGCAGTTCTTC. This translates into CASSQVVRDTYYNEQFF.

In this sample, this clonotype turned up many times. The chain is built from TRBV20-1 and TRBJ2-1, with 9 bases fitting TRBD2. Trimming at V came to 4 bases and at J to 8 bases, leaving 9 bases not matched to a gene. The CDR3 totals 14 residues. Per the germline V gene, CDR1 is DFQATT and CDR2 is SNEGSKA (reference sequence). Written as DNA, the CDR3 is TGCAGTGCTAAGGCGGGGGGGCCTCTCGATGAGCAGTTCTTC. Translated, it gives CSAKAGGPLDEQFF.

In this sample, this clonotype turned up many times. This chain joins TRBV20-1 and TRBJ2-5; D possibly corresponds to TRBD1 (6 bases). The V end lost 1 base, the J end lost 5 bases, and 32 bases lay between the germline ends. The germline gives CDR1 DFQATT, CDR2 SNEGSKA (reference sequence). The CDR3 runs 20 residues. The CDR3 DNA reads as TGCAGTGCTAGAGTTATCCCCCCGGGGACAATAAACCCCGAGGGGGAGACCCAGTACTTC. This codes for CSARVIPPGTINPEGETQYF.